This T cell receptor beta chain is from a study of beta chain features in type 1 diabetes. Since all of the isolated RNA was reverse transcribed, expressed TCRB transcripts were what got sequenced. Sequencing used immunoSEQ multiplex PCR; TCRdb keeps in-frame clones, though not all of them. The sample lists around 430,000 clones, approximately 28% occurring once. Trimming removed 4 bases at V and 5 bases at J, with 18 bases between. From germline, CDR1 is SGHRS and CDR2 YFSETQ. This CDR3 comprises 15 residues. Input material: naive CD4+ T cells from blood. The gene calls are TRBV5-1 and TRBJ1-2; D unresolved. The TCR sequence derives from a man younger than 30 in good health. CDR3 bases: TGCGCCAGCAGCCCGGCGGAGAAGGCCCCGTATGGCTACACCTTC. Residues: CASSPAEKAPYGYTF.